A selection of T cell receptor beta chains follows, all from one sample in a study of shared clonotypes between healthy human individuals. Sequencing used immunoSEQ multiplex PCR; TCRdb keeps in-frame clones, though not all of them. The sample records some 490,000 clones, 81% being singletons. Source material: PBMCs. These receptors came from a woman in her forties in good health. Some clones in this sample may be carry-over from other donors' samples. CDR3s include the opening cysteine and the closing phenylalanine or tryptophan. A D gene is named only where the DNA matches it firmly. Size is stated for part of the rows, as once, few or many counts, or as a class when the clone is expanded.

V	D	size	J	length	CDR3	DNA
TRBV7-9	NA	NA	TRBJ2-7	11	CASSLVGEQYF	TGTGCCAGCAGCTTAGTCGGTGAGCAGTACTTC
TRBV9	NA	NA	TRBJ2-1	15	CASSVEASSHNEQFF	TGTGCCAGCAGCGTAGAGGCTAGCAGCCACAATGAGCAGTTCTTC
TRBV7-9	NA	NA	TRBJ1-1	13	CASSSTSNTEAFF	TGTGCCAGCAGTTCCACATCGAACACTGAAGCTTTCTTT
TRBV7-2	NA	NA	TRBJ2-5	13	CASSLRTQETQYF	TGTGCCAGCAGCTTAAGGACGCAAGAGACCCAGTACTTC
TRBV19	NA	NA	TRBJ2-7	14	CASSHRAQDYEQYF	TGTGCCAGTAGCCATCGGGCGCAGGACTACGAGCAGTACTTC
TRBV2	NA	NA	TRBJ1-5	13	CASSEGSNQPQHF	TGTGCCAGCAGTGAGGGGAGCAATCAGCCCCAGCATTTT
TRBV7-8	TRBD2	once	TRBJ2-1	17	CASRQPKGGAGDNEQFF	TGTGCCAGCAGACAACCCAAGGGTGGAGCGGGAGACAATGAGCAGTTCTTC
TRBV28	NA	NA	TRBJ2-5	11	CASTLRETQYF	TGTGCCAGCACCCTCCGGGAGACCCAGTACTTC
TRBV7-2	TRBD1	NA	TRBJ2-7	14	CASSLRRTGYEQYF	TGTGCCAGCAGCTTACGCCGGACAGGCTACGAGCAGTACTTC
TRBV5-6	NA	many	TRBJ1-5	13	CASSLGLHQPQHF	TGTGCCAGCAGCTTGGGTCTACATCAGCCCCAGCATTTT
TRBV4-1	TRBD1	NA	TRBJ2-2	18	CASSHRFPGQGNTGELFF	TGCGCCAGCAGCCATCGATTTCCGGGACAGGGGAACACCGGGGAGCTGTTTTTT
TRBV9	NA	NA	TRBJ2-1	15	CASSVDGTSYNEQFF	TGTGCCAGCAGCGTAGATGGAACTTCGTACAATGAGCAGTTCTTC
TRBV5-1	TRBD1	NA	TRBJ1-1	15	CASSLQTGAHTEAFF	TGCGCCAGCAGCTTGCAGACAGGGGCCCACACTGAAGCTTTCTTT
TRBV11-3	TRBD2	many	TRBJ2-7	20	CASSLGSSGPGGWVRYEQYF	TGTGCCAGCAGCTTAGGAAGCAGCGGCCCGGGGGGATGGGTCCGCTACGAGCAGTACTTC
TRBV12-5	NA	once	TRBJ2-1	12	CASGFGYNEQFF	TGTGCTAGTGGTTTCGGGTACAATGAGCAGTTCTTC
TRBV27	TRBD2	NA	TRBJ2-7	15	CASSLSSSGRGEQYF	TGTGCCAGCAGTTTATCGTCTAGCGGGAGAGGAGAGCAGTACTTC
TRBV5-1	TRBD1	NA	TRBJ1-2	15	CASSLTGTGVYGYTF	TGCGCCAGCAGCTTGACCGGGACAGGGGTATATGGCTACACCTTC